Below, 29 T cell receptor beta chains from the same sample are listed, as sequenced in a study of T cells after somatic rescue of genetic block (dated by TCRdb to between 2020 and 2021). Libraries were prepared through the immunoSEQ multiplex PCR assay. As stored in TCRdb, this immuneACCESS dataset retains in-frame rearrangements with V and J assigned. A fraction of the clones does not appear; measured against another copy, unresolved V genes explain less than half of the discrepancy, and the remainder lacks a known reason. The sample includes approximately 110,000 clones, with approximately 90% observed a single time. The ten largest clones add up to 1.4% of the sample. The material sequenced was peripheral blood mononuclear cells (PBMCs). Every receptor here comes from a woman younger than 35.

The V gene is TRBV4-1, the J gene TRBJ2-2, with D possibly being TRBD1 (6 bases). V gave up 2 bases and J gave up 2 bases, with 9 bases separating them. The CDR3 loop spans 15 amino acids. The V gene's germline CDR1 is MGHRA and CDR2 YSYEKL. The CDR3 loop is CASSQWTDNTGELFF. The CDR3 DNA reads as TGCGCCAGCAGCCAATGGACAGATAACACCGGGGAGCTGTTTTTT.

The chain uses TRBV4-2 and TRBJ2-3; possible D gene TRBD2, 5 bases. Per the germline V gene, CDR1 is LGHNA and CDR2 is YNFKEQ. V gave up 1 base and J gave up 2 bases, with 13 bases separating them. The CDR3 is 16 amino acids. This CDR3 reads CASSQGTGSNTDTQYF. The CDR3 DNA sequence: TGTGCCAGCAGCCAAGGAACGGGATCGAACACAGATACGCAGTATTTT.

The chain couples TRBV19 to TRBJ2-7; 10 nucleotides match TRBD2. J was trimmed by 4 bases and V by 2 bases; bases with no gene match: 2. CDR1 is LNHDA, CDR2 SQIVND, per germline (reference sequence). The CDR3 extends over 14 amino acids. This CDR3 reads CASSISGGDYEQYF. CDR3 in DNA: TGTGCCAGTAGTATAAGCGGGGGGGATTACGAGCAGTACTTC.

The gene calls are TRBV7-2 and TRBJ1-5, with D possibly TRBD1 on 6 matching bases. This CDR3 spans 16 amino acids. In germline, CDR1 is SGHTA, CDR2 FQGNSA. Trimming took off 2 bases at V and 5 bases at J, with 16 bases between the two ends. The CDR3 region is CASSLTAAGADQPQHF. CDR3 bases: TGTGCCAGCAGCTTAACGGCCGCGGGGGCGGATCAGCCCCAGCATTTT.

The chain uses TRBV27 and TRBJ2-1; TRBD1 is a possible D gene (6 bases). Germline assignment: CDR1 MNHEY and CDR2 SMNVEV (reference sequence). Trimming left V 5 bases short and J 6 bases short, with 14 bases between. The CDR3 has 14 amino acids. CDR3 bases: TGTGCCAGCAGTCCTAGGACAGTCCTCAATGAGCAGTTCTTC. This codes for CASSPRTVLNEQFF.

The chain links TRBV5-4 to TRBJ2-3, with D hard to call. Trimming shortened V by 1 base and J by 8 bases, and 11 bases separated the two germline ends. Germline CDR1 and CDR2: SGHNT and YYREEE (reference sequence). This CDR3 contains 13 residues. In DNA form, the CDR3 reads TGTGCCAGCAGCTTGACCCCGCCAGGTACGCAGTATTTT. Its translation: CASSLTPPGTQYF.

The V gene is TRBV7-9, the J gene TRBJ1-5; D not certain. Trimming stripped 5 bases from V and 7 bases from J, with 12 bases between. The CDR3 is made up of 13 amino acids. Germline loops: CDR1 SEHNR, CDR2 FQNEAQ (reference sequence). CDR3 DNA sequence: TGTGCCAGCAGCCAAATCCCCGAGCAGCCCCAGCATTTT. It codes for CASSQIPEQPQHF. Combining the CDR3 with reference TRBV7-9 and TRBJ1-5 gives the whole variable domain DTGVSQNPRHKITKRGQNVTFRCDPISEHNRLYWYRQTLGQGPEFLTYFQNEAQLEKSRLLSDRFSAERPKGSFSTLEIQRTEQGDSAMYLCASSQIPEQPQHFGDGTRLSIL.

The chain uses TRBV9 and TRBJ2-3; D remains unclear. The CDR3 sequence is 17 residues long. V was clipped by 3 bases and J by 1 base, with 18 bases between them. Germline V gene data show CDR1 as SGDLS and CDR2 as YYNGEE. The CDR3 DNA follows: TGTGCCAGCAGCGCCACCGGGTCCCGTGAGGGCACAGATACGCAGTATTTT. This sequence encodes CASSATGSREGTDTQYF.

This sequence joins TRBV9 and TRBJ1-2; 9 nucleotides align to TRBD1. The length of the CDR3 is 12 residues. Trimming at V came to 6 bases and at J to 6 bases, leaving 3 bases not matched to a gene. The germline V gene encodes CDR1 SGDLS and CDR2 YYNGEE. The CDR3 DNA sequence: TGTGCCAGCACCGGGACAGGGCATGGCTACACCTTC. Translating gives CASTGTGHGYTF.

This sequence joins TRBV29-1 and TRBJ2-1; 10 nucleotides align to TRBD2. CDR1 and CDR2 (germline): SQVTM, ANQGSEA. V trimming: 6 bases; J trimming: 15 bases; junction bases outside the gene matches: 8. CDR3 length: 11 residues. DNA for the CDR3: TGCAGCGTGGCAGCGGGGGGGCCCCGGTTCTTC. Protein sequence: CSVAAGGPRFF.

This sequence joins TRBV4-3 and TRBJ1-4, with D perhaps TRBD1 (6 bases). This CDR3 region has 15 residues. Per germline, CDR1 LGHNA and CDR2 YSLEER. The V end lost 4 bases, the J end lost 4 bases, and 13 bases lay between the germline ends. The CDR3 loop is CASSPYRVVNEKLFF. The DNA for the CDR3 is TGCGCCAGCAGCCCGTACAGGGTGGTTAATGAAAAACTGTTTTTT.

V gene TRBV19 combines with J gene TRBJ1-1; 7 nucleotides match TRBD1. CDR3 length: 13 residues. V lost 1 base to trimming and J lost 5 bases; unmatched junction nucleotides: 1. Germline CDR1 LNHDA, CDR2 SQIVND (reference sequence). In DNA form, the CDR3 reads TGTGCCAGTAGTATAGTCAGGGGGACTGAAGCTTTCTTT. This codes for CASSIVRGTEAFF. Complete variable domain (other parts from reference TRBV19 and TRBJ1-1): DGGITQSPKYLFRKEGQNVTLSCEQNLNHDAMYWYRQDPGQGLRLIYYSQIVNDFQKGDIAEGYSVSREKKESFPLTVTSAQKNPTAFYLCASSIVRGTEAFFGQGTRLTVV.

DNA of the CDR3: TGTGCCAGCTCACCACGCAGGGAGGCCTACGAGCAGTACTTC. Translating gives CASSPRREAYEQYF. V and J are TRBV18 and TRBJ2-7, with TRBD2 as a possible D gene (6 bases). CDR1 is KGHSH, CDR2 LQKENI, per germline. Trimming took 1 base from V and 2 from J, leaving 9 bases between them. The CDR3 has 14 amino acids.

This chain links TRBV4-3 with TRBJ1-1; D not resolved. The germline gives CDR1 LGHNA, CDR2 YSLEER. There are 12 residues in the CDR3. V was trimmed by 2 bases and J by 7 bases, leaving 8 bases between them. The CDR3 here is CASSQLGREAFF. DNA for the CDR3: TGCGCCAGCAGCCAATTGGGCCGTGAAGCTTTCTTT.

The rearrangement uses TRBV6-5 and TRBJ1-4, with D perhaps TRBD1 (5 bases). This CDR3 has 15 residues. Germline V gene data show CDR1 as MNHEY and CDR2 as SVGAGI. V was trimmed by 6 bases and J by 6 bases, leaving 17 bases between them. The CDR3 nucleotides are TGTGCCAGCAGATTCCGGGGGGGTTTGGATGAAAAACTGTTTTTT. Translating it yields CASRFRGGLDEKLFF.

V and J are TRBV15 and TRBJ2-3; 15 bases are shared with TRBD2. This CDR3 has 19 residues. The V gene end was trimmed by 0 bases and the J gene end by 1 base; junction bases not matched to a gene: 5. CDR1 and CDR2 from the germline V gene are LNHNV and YYDKDF (reference sequence). The CDR3 nucleotides are TGTGCCACCAGCAGAGATCACGGGACTAGCGGGGGGCGCACAGATACGCAGTATTTT. Residues: CATSRDHGTSGGRTDTQYF. Together with reference TRBV15 and TRBJ2-3, the CDR3 gives the full variable domain: DAMVIQNPRYQVTQFGKPVTLSCSQTLNHNVMYWYQQKSSQAPKLLFHYYDKDFNNEADTPDNFQSRRPNTSFCFLDIRSPGLGDTAMYLCATSRDHGTSGGRTDTQYFGPGTRLTVL.

The chain employs TRBV5-1 and TRBJ1-6; D possibly corresponds to TRBD1 (5 bases). With 4 bases removed from V and 8 bases from J, the gap between germline ends came to 13 bases. The CDR3 has 14 amino acids. Per the germline V gene, CDR1 is SGHRS and CDR2 is YFSETQ. The CDR3 region is CASSPGRKDSPLHF. The CDR3 DNA reads TGCGCCAGCAGCCCAGGGCGTAAGGATTCACCCCTCCACTTT. Based on the CDR3 plus reference TRBV5-1 and TRBJ1-6, the full variable domain is KAGVTQTPRYLIKTRGQQVTLSCSPISGHRSVSWYQQTPGQGLQFLFEYFSETQRNKGNFPGRFSGRQFSNSRSEMNVSTLELGDSALYLCASSPGRKDSPLHFGNGTRLTVT.

CDR3 residues: CAWSITGSTQFNSGNTIYF. The CDR3 nucleotides are TGTGCCTGGAGTATAACCGGGTCCACCCAATTTAACTCTGGAAACACCATATATTTT. The rearrangement uses TRBV30 and TRBJ1-3; D remains unclear. Germline-derived CDR1 and CDR2 are GTSNPN and SVGIG (reference sequence). Trimming pared 2 bases from V and 0 bases from J, leaving 23 bases between. The CDR3 runs to 19 residues.

The J gene is TRBJ2-7, the V gene TRBV14; the D is unclear. CDR3 length equals 12 residues. V was cut by 1 base and J by 12 bases, with 13 bases left in between. Germline V lookup: CDR1 SGHDN, CDR2 FVKESK. The CDR3 sequence is CASSQGWLETYF. In DNA form, the CDR3 reads TGTGCCAGCAGCCAAGGCTGGTTAGAGACGTACTTC.

The V gene is TRBV28, the J gene TRBJ2-7; tentative D call: TRBD2 (6 bases). V was trimmed by 7 bases and J by 2 bases, leaving 18 bases between them. Germline CDR1 reads MDHEN; CDR2 reads SYDVKM. The CDR3 is made up of 15 amino acids. The CDR3 DNA sequence: TGTGCCAGCACCCCGACCACGGGACTGACCTACGAGCAGTACTTC. Amino acid sequence: CASTPTTGLTYEQYF.

The rearrangement uses TRBV4-2 and TRBJ1-2; TRBD1 might be the D (5 bases). V was pared by 1 base and J by 2 bases, with 11 bases between. Germline assignment: CDR1 LGHNA and CDR2 YNFKEQ. CDR3 length: 15 residues. CDR3 sequence reads: CASSQGQGPNYGYTF. Here the CDR3 DNA reads TGTGCCAGCAGCCAAGGGCAGGGCCCCAACTATGGCTACACCTTC.

The chain employs TRBV2 and TRBJ1-2, with 11 nucleotides matching TRBD1. CDR3 length: 15 amino acids. Germline CDR1 reads SNHLY; CDR2 reads FYNNEI. Unmatched junction bases numbered 9, after V lost 6 bases and J lost 6 bases. CDR3: CASSSGTGGGHGYTF. CDR3 DNA sequence: TGTGCCAGCAGCTCCGGGACAGGGGGAGGGCATGGCTACACCTTC.

This chain joins TRBV30 and TRBJ2-7; TRBD1 matches at 8 bases. From germline, CDR1 is GTSNPN and CDR2 SVGIG (reference sequence). The V segment lost 3 bases and the J segment 2 bases; nucleotides outside the gene matches: 9. The CDR3 is 15 residues long. CDR3 residues: CAWRMDRASPYEQYF. DNA of the CDR3: TGTGCCTGGAGAATGGACAGGGCTTCCCCCTACGAGCAGTACTTC.

The gene calls are TRBV4-2 and TRBJ2-2, with D hard to call. The V and J ends lost 0 bases and 3 bases respectively, with 5 bases between them. Germline V gives CDR1 LGHNA, CDR2 YNFKEQ. The CDR3 totals 14 residues. CDR3 residues: CASSQEWDTGELFF. The CDR3 bases are TGTGCCAGCAGCCAAGAGTGGGACACCGGGGAGCTGTTTTTT.

The sample holds one count of this clone. CDR3 sequence reads: CASSLMQITDTQYF. The CDR3 bases are TGTGCCAGCAGCTTGATGCAGATCACAGATACGCAGTATTTT. The chain combines TRBV5-6 with TRBJ2-3, with D uncertain. This CDR3 region has 14 residues. Trimming removed 1 base from V and 2 bases from J, with 8 bases in between. CDR1 and CDR2 (germline): SGHDT, YYEEEE.

V is TRBV15 and J is TRBJ2-3; D not certain. CDR3 length equals 16 residues. Trimming shortened V by 0 bases and J by 3 bases, and 13 bases separated the two germline ends. The V gene's germline CDR1 is LNHNV and CDR2 YYDKDF (reference sequence). CDR3 nucleotides: TGTGCCACCAGCAGAGATCCGACCCCGTCGACAGATACGCAGTATTTT. The encoded protein is CATSRDPTPSTDTQYF.

The chain uses TRBV7-8 and TRBJ2-5; TRBD2 matches 12 bases. V was pared by 5 bases and J by 7 bases, with 8 bases of the junction left unmatched. CDR1 and CDR2 from the germline V gene are SGHVS and FQNEAQ. This CDR3 has 15 amino acids. The CDR3 protein is CASSALAGGRGTQYF. In DNA form, the CDR3 reads TGTGCCAGCAGCGCCCTAGCGGGGGGGCGGGGGACCCAGTACTTC.

This chain links TRBV16 with TRBJ2-7, with D unclear. CDR3 length equals 15 residues. CDR1 KGHSY and CDR2 FQNENV come from the germline V gene. V lost 3 bases and J 4 bases, leaving 16 bases between the germline ends. Here the CDR3 DNA reads TGTGCCAGCAGCCACATAGGGATCAGCTTATACGAGCAGTACTTC. Encoded protein: CASSHIGISLYEQYF.

Concerning this clone itself: The same CDR3 arises from other DNA sequences in this sample as well. This chain's CDR3 is CASSPGRDYGYTF. The CDR3 DNA sequence: TGTGCCAGCTCTCCTGGACGAGACTATGGCTACACCTTC. The chain couples TRBV18 to TRBJ1-2; D remains ambiguous. The CDR3 length is 13 residues. V lost 6 bases and J lost 3, with 11 bases in between. Looked up from germline, CDR1 is KGHSH and CDR2 is LQKENI.